What follows are 19 T cell receptor beta chains derived from one specimen sequenced in a study of CD8+ T cells in alopecia areata. TCR sequencing used cDNA made by reverse transcription of extracted RNA. Here immunoSEQ multiplex PCR was the method, and the copy in TCRdb shows in-frame clones only, minus some. The repertoire consists of about 200,000 clones, with about 56% occurring once and the leading ten covering about 5.3%. Specimen: CD8+ T cells sorted from blood. All receptors derive from a human donor in good health.

The chain is built from TRBV5-1 and TRBJ2-5, with D perhaps matching TRBD2 (6 bases). Looked up from germline, CDR1 is SGHRS and CDR2 is YFSETQ. V was cut by 0 bases and J by 5 bases, with 11 bases left in between. This CDR3 is 14 amino acids long. The CDR3 reads CASSLASSAETQYF. Here the CDR3 DNA reads TGCGCCAGCAGCTTGGCGTCTAGCGCGGAGACCCAGTACTTC.

This clone was seen a single time. The CDR3 protein is CASSESAGGNYGYTF. CDR3 DNA sequence: TGTGCCAGCAGTGAATCCGCAGGAGGAAACTATGGCTACACCTTC. The chain couples TRBV25-1 to TRBJ1-2; D is uncertain. Germline CDR1 MGHDK, CDR2 SYGVNS. CDR3 length: 15 residues. Trimming left V 1 base short and J 2 bases short, with 11 bases between.

This chain uses TRBV4-1 with TRBJ1-5, with TRBD1 identical over 8 bases. Germline CDR1 MGHRA, CDR2 YSYEKL. V trimming: 1 base; J trimming: 3 bases; junction bases outside the gene matches: 5. The CDR3 runs to 16 residues. Here the CDR3 reads CASSQVGRGHNQPQHF. The CDR3 coding sequence is TGCGCCAGCAGCCAAGTCGGCAGGGGGCACAATCAGCCCCAGCATTTT.

The chain is built from TRBV30 and TRBJ2-1, with TRBD1 matching 7 bases. From germline, CDR1 is GTSNPN and CDR2 SVGIG (reference sequence). This CDR3 is 14 amino acids long. V gave up 7 bases and J gave up 7 bases; unmatched junction bases: 13. CDR3 protein: CAYRDRDLMNEQFF. For the CDR3, the DNA is TGTGCCTACCGTGACAGGGATCTGATGAATGAGCAGTTCTTC.

This sequence joins TRBV5-1 and TRBJ1-1; 8 bases map to TRBD1. The CDR3 runs 15 residues. V gave up 0 bases and J gave up 4 bases; unmatched junction bases: 5. CDR1 and CDR2 (germline): SGHRS, YFSETQ. Written as DNA, the CDR3 is TGCGCCAGCAGCTTGGAACAGGGGGGGACCACTGAAGCTTTCTTT. It codes for CASSLEQGGTTEAFF.

This clone was detected only a few times. The chain employs TRBV29-1 and TRBJ1-1; 7 bases agree with TRBD1. The junction had 10 bases not matched to a gene; V was cut back by 7 bases and J by 5 bases. This CDR3 spans 13 amino acids. Per germline, CDR1 SQVTM and CDR2 ANQGSEA. In DNA form, the CDR3 reads TGCAGCGCAAGTGACAGGGCTGGAACTGAAGCTTTCTTT. This sequence encodes CSASDRAGTEAFF.

The rearrangement links TRBV5-1 to TRBJ2-1, with TRBD2 matching over 10 bases. In germline, CDR1 is SGHRS, CDR2 YFSETQ. The CDR3 runs to 15 residues. Trimming removed 0 bases from V and 9 bases from J; junction bases left unmatched: 6. The CDR3, as DNA: TGCGCCAGCAGCTTGGCGAGCGGGGGGGCCCCTGAGCAGTTCTTC. It is translated as CASSLASGGAPEQFF.

In this sample, this clone turned up a few times. The chain joins TRBV10-1 to TRBJ2-1; 7 bases match TRBD2. Looked up from germline, CDR1 is WNHNN and CDR2 is SYGVQD (reference sequence). The CDR3 loop spans 15 amino acids. The ends lost 6 bases at V and 5 bases at J; junction bases unmatched: 10. The CDR3 sequence: CASSRSGRDNNEQFF. The CDR3 bases are TGCGCCAGCAGCCGTAGCGGGCGTGATAACAATGAGCAGTTCTTC.

The chain carries TRBV29-1 and TRBJ2-1; D gene uncertain. The CDR3 sequence is 13 residues long. The germline V and J ends were trimmed by 3 bases and 2 bases, with 8 bases remaining between them. Germline values: CDR1 SQVTM, CDR2 ANQGSEA. The CDR3 is CSVDGLPYNEQFF. The DNA for the CDR3 is TGCAGCGTTGATGGTTTACCCTACAATGAGCAGTTCTTC.

This clone was recorded at least ten times. The chain has TRBV2 and TRBJ1-5; TRBD1 aligns across 10 bases. The CDR3 has 16 amino acids. Germline-derived CDR1 and CDR2 are SNHLY and FYNNEI. With V trimmed by 3 bases and J by 0 bases, 2 bases remained unmatched. CDR3 bases: TGTGCCAGCAGTGAGGGACAGGGGCCTAGCAATCAGCCCCAGCATTTT. Translation gives CASSEGQGPSNQPQHF.

A remark on this clone: The same CDR3 is also encoded by other DNA sequences in this sample. The chain joins TRBV29-1 to TRBJ1-1; D ambiguous. CDR3 length equals 11 residues. Germline CDR1 and CDR2: SQVTM and ANQGSEA. Trimming removed 7 bases from V and 1 base from J, with 7 bases in between. DNA of the CDR3: TGCAGCGGCGAAGGGAACACTGAAGCTTTCTTT. Its translation: CSGEGNTEAFF.

This clone was counted only a few times. Other nucleotide sequences in the sample specify the same CDR3. This chain links TRBV27 with TRBJ1-1; D is unresolved. CDR1 is MNHEY, CDR2 SMNVEV, per germline (reference sequence). This CDR3 is 13 amino acids long. Trimming removed 0 bases at V and 0 bases at J, with 2 bases between. CDR3 residues: CASSLSLNTEAFF. The DNA of the CDR3 is TGTGCCAGCAGTTTATCGTTGAACACTGAAGCTTTCTTT.

In regard to this clone: Other DNA sequences in the sample encode the same CDR3. V and J are TRBV29-1 and TRBJ2-1; D ambiguous. The CDR3 runs to 10 residues. Per germline, CDR1 SQVTM and CDR2 ANQGSEA. V was trimmed by 4 bases and J by 6 bases, leaving 4 bases between them. CDR3 sequence: CSVAGNEQFF. CDR3 DNA: TGCAGCGTTGCAGGCAATGAGCAGTTCTTC.

This chain links TRBV15 with TRBJ2-3, with a tentative D call TRBD1 (5 bases). CDR1 and CDR2 from the germline V gene are LNHNV and YYDKDF (reference sequence). Trimming took off 5 bases at V and 5 bases at J, with 14 bases between the two ends. This CDR3 contains 14 residues. The CDR3 region has the DNA TGTGCCACCAGCGCAGACAGTCTGGTAGATACGCAGTATTTT. Encoded protein: CATSADSLVDTQYF.

V and J are TRBV4-1 and TRBJ1-5; 8 nucleotides align to TRBD1. From germline, CDR1 is MGHRA and CDR2 YSYEKL. With 8 bases clipped from V and 5 bases from J, the junction kept 11 bases outside the gene matches. This CDR3 has 15 residues. The CDR3 nucleotides are TGCGCCAGCTCGCAATGGGCAGGGGGCGATCAGCCCCAGCATTTT. Translated, it gives CASSQWAGGDQPQHF.

The chain uses TRBV11-1 and TRBJ1-2; 8 nucleotides match TRBD1. Germline lookup yields CDR1 SGHAT and CDR2 FQDESV (reference sequence). The CDR3 length is 15 residues. The trim removed 3 bases at V and 2 bases at J, leaving 5 bases unmatched. The CDR3 sequence: CASSLPGQENYGYTF. The DNA of the CDR3 is TGTGCCAGCAGCTTGCCGGGACAGGAAAACTATGGCTACACCTTC.

The V gene is TRBV2, the J gene TRBJ1-2, with D possibly matching TRBD1 (6 bases). From germline, CDR1 is SNHLY and CDR2 FYNNEI. The CDR3 consists of 14 residues. V lost 10 bases, J lost 6 bases, and 21 bases lay in between. CDR3 DNA sequence: TGTGCCACCCTCGGACAGTTCACCGCGGATGGCTACACCTTC. Its translation is CATLGQFTADGYTF.

The V gene is TRBV6-5, the J gene TRBJ2-1; 10 nucleotides agree with TRBD2. Germline V gives CDR1 MNHEY, CDR2 SVGAGI. J gave up 4 bases and V 8 bases, and 5 bases lay outside the gene matches. The length of the CDR3 is 14 residues. CDR3 bases: TGTGCCAGCTGGCAAGCGGGGGGGTACAATGAGCAGTTCTTC. Protein sequence: CASWQAGGYNEQFF.

The chain uses TRBV25-1 and TRBJ1-5; 8 bases are shared with TRBD1. The germline V gene encodes CDR1 MGHDK and CDR2 SYGVNS. V gave up 6 bases and J gave up 2 bases; unmatched junction bases: 12. The CDR3 has 17 amino acids. The DNA of the CDR3 is TGTGCCAGCAGCCTCCGGGACAGGCCTCATCGCAATCAGCCCCAGCATTTT. Protein product: CASSLRDRPHRNQPQHF.